The 28 T cell receptor beta chains below were found in one sample sequenced in a study of blood T cell repertoires in COVID-19. Some clones are missing from TCRdb's copy, which holds only in-frame ones; the method was immunoSEQ multiplex PCR. Here the sample spans hundreds of thousands of clones, 89% being singletons. Sequenced material: peripheral blood. The receptors stem from a young man with COVID-19, enrolled during active disease.

The chain combines TRBV5-8 with TRBJ1-6; maybe TRBD1 (5 bases). Germline V lookup: CDR1 SGHTS, CDR2 YDEGEE. Trimming took off 1 base at V and 9 bases at J, with 8 bases between the two ends. There are 13 residues in the CDR3. CDR3 nucleotide sequence: TGTGCCAGCAGCTTGAGCGGGGGTTCACCCCTCCACTTT. It specifies CASSLSGGSPLHF.

This clone showed up just a few times. This chain uses TRBV19 with TRBJ1-1, with 7 bases matching TRBD1. CDR1 is LNHDA, CDR2 SQIVND, per germline (reference sequence). After removal of 6 bases from V and 1 base from J, the junction contained 2 bases not matched to a gene. This CDR3 has 13 amino acids. This CDR3 reads CASSWDRNTEAFF. As DNA, the CDR3 is TGTGCCAGTAGCTGGGACAGGAACACTGAAGCTTTCTTT. The whole variable domain, filled in from reference TRBV19 and TRBJ1-1, reads DGGITQSPKYLFRKEGQNVTLSCEQNLNHDAMYWYRQDPGQGLRLIYYSQIVNDFQKGDIAEGYSVSREKKESFPLTVTSAQKNPTAFYLCASSWDRNTEAFFGQGTRLTVV.

The rearrangement uses TRBV5-1 and TRBJ2-1; 8 nucleotides agree with TRBD2. The CDR3 runs to 14 residues. Trimming took 2 bases from V and 2 from J; bases not matched to a gene: 0. Germline loops: CDR1 SGHRS, CDR2 YFSETQ. Here the CDR3 reads CASSFGGAYNEQFF. In nucleotides, the CDR3 is TGCGCCAGCAGCTTCGGGGGGGCCTACAATGAGCAGTTCTTC.

The rearrangement uses TRBV19 and TRBJ2-2, with 7 bases aligning to TRBD2. CDR1 is LNHDA, CDR2 SQIVND, per germline (reference sequence). J lost 1 base, V lost 5 bases, and 4 bases had no gene match. This CDR3 has 15 amino acids. The CDR3 DNA reads as TGTGCCAGTAGTGTATTAGCGGGGAACACCGGGGAGCTGTTTTTT. This codes for CASSVLAGNTGELFF.

This clone has only one observation. The chain links TRBV6-5 to TRBJ2-2; D perhaps matches TRBD1 (6 bases). Germline CDR1 reads MNHEY; CDR2 reads SVGAGI. The CDR3 is made up of 13 amino acids. Deletions cut 7 bases from V and 4 bases from J, with 10 bases between. The CDR3 loop is CASTRDTTGELFF. In nucleotides, the CDR3 is TGTGCCAGCACTCGGGACACCACCGGGGAGCTGTTTTTT.

V usage is TRBV11-3 and J usage is TRBJ2-6; D gene unclear. Between the trimmed V and J ends, which lost 5 bases and 5 bases, there was a span of 19 bases. CDR3 size: 17 residues. CDR1 and CDR2 (germline): SGHNT, YENEEA. Written as DNA, the CDR3 is TGTGCCAGCAGCCCCCGACGAGGTGCCTGGAGGGCCAACGTCCTGACTTTC. It codes for CASSPRRGAWRANVLTF.

The chain uses TRBV6-5 and TRBJ1-2; a weak D match, TRBD1 (6 bases). Germline values: CDR1 MNHEY, CDR2 SVGAGI. This CDR3 is 13 amino acids long. Trimming left V 7 bases short and J 1 base short, with 10 bases between. The CDR3 bases are TGTGCCAGCACCGCAGGGGATAACTATGGCTACACCTTC. Translating gives CASTAGDNYGYTF.

The rearrangement links TRBV6-2 or TRBV6-3 to TRBJ2-1; TRBD2 matches 7 bases. CDR3 length: 14 residues. The V and J ends lost 6 bases and 3 bases, in that order; junction bases with no gene match: 5. The germline V gene encodes CDR1 MNHEY and CDR2 SVGEGT. CDR3 region: CASSNVAGYNEQFF. The CDR3 coding sequence is TGTGCCAGCAGCAATGTAGCGGGCTACAATGAGCAGTTCTTC.

This chain connects TRBV7-2 to TRBJ1-5, with TRBD1 matching 7 bases. J was trimmed by 7 bases and V by 6 bases; bases with no gene match: 6. Germline CDR1 and CDR2: SGHTA and FQGNSA. The CDR3 length is 13 residues. Here the CDR3 DNA reads TGTGCCAGCAGTAGAACAGGGGTGCAGCCCCAGCATTTT. Residues: CASSRTGVQPQHF.

This chain connects TRBV19 to TRBJ2-1, with 8 bases fitting TRBD1. With V trimmed by 4 bases and J by 7 bases, 6 bases remained unmatched. The V gene's germline CDR1 is LNHDA and CDR2 SQIVND (reference sequence). The CDR3 contains 14 residues. CDR3 amino acids: CASSTWTGSNEQFF. In DNA, the CDR3 is TGTGCCAGTAGTACATGGACAGGGTCAAATGAGCAGTTCTTC.

This clone was detected only once. The genes are TRBV5-1 and TRBJ1-4; 7 bases fit TRBD1. Germline CDR1 and CDR2: SGHRS and YFSETQ. CDR3 length equals 14 residues. The V gene end was trimmed by 3 bases and the J gene end by 5 bases; junction bases not matched to a gene: 4. DNA for the CDR3: TGCGCCAGCAGCTCCGGGACAGAGAATGAAAAACTGTTTTTT. This codes for CASSSGTENEKLFF.

The chain employs TRBV20-1 and TRBJ1-2; 11 bases align to TRBD1. The CDR3 loop spans 15 amino acids. V trimming: 3 bases; J trimming: 8 bases; junction bases outside the gene matches: 11. CDR1 DFQATT and CDR2 SNEGSKA come from the germline V gene (reference sequence). As DNA, the CDR3 is TGCAGTGCTAGTCGTTTCGGACAGGGGGCGCGGGGCTACACCTTC. The encoded protein is CSASRFGQGARGYTF.

The chain joins TRBV27 to TRBJ2-1; 12 bases map to TRBD1. J lost 9 bases, V lost 4 bases, and 16 bases had no gene match. Germline values: CDR1 MNHEY, CDR2 SMNVEV (reference sequence). The CDR3 covers 18 residues. CDR3 in DNA: TGTGCCAGCAGTTCCGTACCTCCCTGGGACAGGGGGCAAGGTGAGCAGTTCTTC. Translating it yields CASSSVPPWDRGQGEQFF.

This chain links TRBV6-6 with TRBJ2-6; D is unclear. Germline CDR1 reads MNHNY; CDR2 reads SVGAGI (reference sequence). The CDR3 loop spans 18 amino acids. Trimming shortened V by 5 bases and J by 1 base, and 18 bases separated the two germline ends. CDR3 protein: CASSPYGDRKSGANVLTF. Here the CDR3 DNA reads TGTGCCAGCAGTCCGTACGGAGACCGAAAGTCTGGGGCCAACGTCCTGACTTTC.

The genes are TRBV6-5 and TRBJ1-1; TRBD1 might be the D (6 bases). Germline loops: CDR1 MNHEY, CDR2 SVGAGI. V shed 4 bases and J shed 4 bases, with 10 bases lying between them. There are 13 residues in the CDR3. The CDR3 coding sequence is TGTGCCAGCAGTTGGGCAGGGGTCACTGAAGCTTTCTTT. Its translation is CASSWAGVTEAFF.

The chain couples TRBV12-3 or TRBV12-4 to TRBJ1-2, with no clear D. This CDR3 has 13 amino acids. V was cut by 1 base and J by 3 bases, with 6 bases left in between. CDR3 DNA sequence: TGTGCCAGCAGTTTAGGGAGAGACTATGGCTACACCTTC. Translating it yields CASSLGRDYGYTF.

V is TRBV5-5 and J is TRBJ2-7, with 8 bases aligning to TRBD1. Germline V gene data show CDR1 as SGHKS and CDR2 as YYEKEE (reference sequence). There are 14 residues in the CDR3. The junction had 6 bases not matched to a gene; V was cut back by 3 bases and J by 4 bases. The CDR3 DNA is TGTGCCAGCAGCTCCAGGACAGGGATTTACGAGCAGTACTTC. Amino acids: CASSSRTGIYEQYF.

The V gene is TRBV10-2, the J gene TRBJ2-7; 8 nucleotides match TRBD1. From germline, CDR1 is WSHSY and CDR2 SAAADI. The CDR3 loop spans 14 amino acids. V trimming: 5 bases; J trimming: 3 bases; junction bases outside the gene matches: 6. The CDR3 DNA reads TGCGCCAGCAGTCACAGGGGGATGAACTACGAGCAGTACTTC. Amino acids: CASSHRGMNYEQYF.

The genes are TRBV19 and TRBJ2-2; 7 nucleotides line up with TRBD2. The V and J ends lost 1 base and 6 bases, in that order; junction bases with no gene match: 8. The CDR3 has 16 residues. Germline-derived CDR1 and CDR2 are LNHDA and SQIVND (reference sequence). Written as DNA, the CDR3 is TGTGCCAGTAGTATAGGTTGGGGGGGATCAGCCGGGGAGCTGTTTTTT. Protein product: CASSIGWGGSAGELFF.

This clone was observed a few times. The V gene is TRBV27, the J gene TRBJ2-7; 8 nucleotides line up with TRBD2. The CDR3 has 14 residues. V lost 6 bases, J lost 3 bases, and 7 bases stayed unmatched. Germline CDR1 MNHEY, CDR2 SMNVEV (reference sequence). Written as DNA, the CDR3 is TGTGCCAGCAGCCCCGGGAGGGCCGTCTACGAGCAGTACTTC. Its protein is CASSPGRAVYEQYF.

The chain recombines TRBV19 with TRBJ2-2, with D perhaps matching TRBD1 (6 bases). V lost 8 bases and J lost 7, with 14 bases in between. Germline V lookup: CDR1 LNHDA, CDR2 SQIVND (reference sequence). The CDR3 covers 13 residues. This CDR3 is CASRQARGGELFF. In DNA form, the CDR3 reads TGTGCCAGTCGACAGGCGAGGGGCGGGGAGCTGTTTTTT.

The V gene is TRBV25-1, the J gene TRBJ1-2; 9 nucleotides align to TRBD1. V lost 4 bases, J lost 2 bases, and 2 bases stayed unmatched. The CDR3 length is 14 residues. Germline V gene sequence: CDR1 MGHDK, CDR2 SYGVNS. Here the CDR3 reads CASSGDRANYGYTF. CDR3 nucleotides: TGTGCCAGCAGTGGGGACAGGGCAAACTATGGCTACACCTTC.

The chain joins TRBV7-6 to TRBJ2-1, with D possibly TRBD1 on 5 matching bases. Per germline, CDR1 SGHVS and CDR2 FNYEAQ. Trimming stripped 4 bases from V and 8 bases from J, with 9 bases between. The CDR3 sequence is 12 residues long. CDR3 in DNA: TGTGCCAGCAGCTCTCAGGGTTATGAGCAGTTCTTC. As protein: CASSSQGYEQFF.

This clone came up once. The chain joins TRBV19 to TRBJ1-5; D not certain. The CDR3 extends over 15 amino acids. Per germline, CDR1 LNHDA and CDR2 SQIVND (reference sequence). V lost 1 base and J lost 6, with 13 bases in between. The CDR3 bases are TGTGCCAGTAGTATAGGCATGGGAGGAGGTCAGCCCCAGCATTTT. Translated, it gives CASSIGMGGGQPQHF. Full variable domain (outside the CDR3, taken from reference TRBV19 and TRBJ1-5): DGGITQSPKYLFRKEGQNVTLSCEQNLNHDAMYWYRQDPGQGLRLIYYSQIVNDFQKGDIAEGYSVSREKKESFPLTVTSAQKNPTAFYLCASSIGMGGGQPQHFGDGTRLSIL.

This clone has more than one count but fewer than ten. This chain uses TRBV2 with TRBJ1-5; D uncertain. Per the germline V gene, CDR1 is SNHLY and CDR2 is FYNNEI. The CDR3 runs to 16 residues. Trimming left V 5 bases short and J 0 bases short, with 14 bases between. The CDR3, as DNA: TGTGCCAGCAGTCCCGAGGGAGGCCATAGCAATCAGCCCCAGCATTTT. As protein: CASSPEGGHSNQPQHF.

This clone has just one count. The chain employs TRBV6-5 and TRBJ2-2; TRBD1 matches at 7 bases. Germline loops: CDR1 MNHEY, CDR2 SVGAGI. This CDR3 comprises 14 residues. V was clipped by 3 bases and J by 5 bases; unmatched bases: 3. In nucleotides, the CDR3 is TGTGCCAGCAGTTATTACAGGGGAACCGGGGAGCTGTTTTTT. It is translated as CASSYYRGTGELFF.

The chain joins TRBV24-1 to TRBJ2-2; weak D call: TRBD1 (6 bases). The V and J ends lost 5 bases and 4 bases respectively, with 13 bases between them. Per germline, CDR1 KGHDR and CDR2 SFDVKD. The CDR3 extends over 15 amino acids. The DNA of the CDR3 is TGTGCCACCAGTGGTGCGACAGGAGCCACCGGGGAGCTGTTTTTT. Protein: CATSGATGATGELFF.

V usage is TRBV24-1 and J usage is TRBJ2-7; maybe TRBD2 (6 bases). The V gene lost 9 bases and the J gene lost 0 bases, with 14 bases spanning the gap. The CDR3 contains 14 residues. Germline V gene lookup returns CDR1 KGHDR and CDR2 SFDVKD. The CDR3 loop is CATVAPGDSYEQYF. CDR3 sequence (DNA): TGTGCCACCGTCGCCCCGGGAGACTCCTACGAGCAGTACTTC.